Below, 17 T cell receptor beta chains from the same sample are listed, as sequenced in a study of T cells after yellow fever vaccination. TCRdb called the 5' RACE reads again in MiXCR, with one record for every CDR3 protein. The sample includes 620,000 or so distinct CDR3 sequences, 17% of them seen just once. Sequenced here: PBMCs, sampled 4 to 6 days after the first yellow fever vaccination. The receptors here all came from a man aged 18-30 years who received the YFV17D yellow fever vaccine.

The genes are TRBV5-1 and TRBJ2-4, with 9 bases fitting TRBD1. Trimming at V came to 2 bases and at J to 8 bases, leaving 5 bases not matched to a gene. The V gene's germline CDR1 is SGHRS and CDR2 YFSETQ. There are 14 residues in the CDR3. The CDR3 here is CASSLQGAPDIQYF. CDR3 DNA: TGCGCCAGCAGCTTACAGGGGGCGCCTGACATTCAGTACTTC.

This clonotype came up a few times. The genes are TRBV29-1 and TRBJ2-5; TRBD2 matches at 10 bases. CDR1 is SQVTM and CDR2 is ANQGSEA in the germline V gene. The trim removed 4 bases at V and 4 bases at J, leaving 9 bases unmatched. The CDR3 runs 15 residues. The CDR3: CSVVGLAVIRETQYF. The CDR3 DNA is TGCAGCGTTGTAGGACTAGCGGTGATACGAGAGACCCAGTACTTC. The variable domain in full, completed from reference TRBV29-1 and TRBJ2-5, reads SAVISQKPSRDICQRGTSLTIQCQVDSQVTMMFWYRQQPGQSLTLIATANQGSEATYESGFVIDKFPISRPNLTFSTLTVSNMSPEDSSIYLCSVVGLAVIRETQYFGPGTRLLVL.

The chain couples TRBV4-3 to TRBJ2-7, with D unclear. CDR1 and CDR2 from the germline V gene are LGHNA and YSLEER. The germline V and J ends were trimmed by 1 base and 3 bases, with 7 bases remaining between them. CDR3 size: 13 residues. This CDR3 is CASSQVQNYEQYF. In DNA, the CDR3 is TGCGCCAGCAGCCAAGTACAGAACTACGAGCAGTACTTC.

This clonotype was seen more than once but under ten times. The V gene is TRBV5-6, the J gene TRBJ1-6, with TRBD1 identical over 7 bases. Per the germline V gene, CDR1 is SGHDT and CDR2 is YYEEEE. V lost 4 bases and J lost 13; bases outside the gene matches: 11. This CDR3 is built from 14 residues. This CDR3 is CASSQTGSPRPLHF. CDR3 in DNA: TGTGCCAGCAGCCAGACAGGGAGTCCCCGTCCCCTCCACTTT.

This clonotype was picked up a small number of times. This chain links TRBV5-1 with TRBJ1-4; no clear D gene. Trimming left V 0 bases short and J 0 bases short, with 9 bases between. Germline V gene lookup returns CDR1 SGHRS and CDR2 YFSETQ. The CDR3 spans 16 residues. The CDR3 loop is CASSLDGGTTNEKLFF. In nucleotides, the CDR3 is TGCGCCAGCAGCTTGGACGGCGGAACAACTAATGAAAAACTGTTTTTT.

This chain uses TRBV7-6 with TRBJ2-1, with D perhaps given as TRBD1 or TRBD2 (5 bases each). The CDR3 runs to 13 residues. The V gene lost 1 base and the J gene lost 10 bases, with 11 bases spanning the gap. In germline, CDR1 is SGHVS, CDR2 FNYEAQ. DNA for the CDR3: TGTGCCAGCAGCTTAGGATGGGGGTACGAGCAGTTCTTC. Translating it yields CASSLGWGYEQFF.

This clonotype was observed a handful of times. This chain links TRBV4-2 with TRBJ1-1; TRBD1 is a possible D gene (5 bases). Between the trimmed V and J ends, which lost 4 bases and 7 bases, there was a span of 22 bases. The CDR3 is 16 residues long. Germline CDR1 and CDR2: LGHNA and YNFKEQ. CDR3 bases: TGTGCCAGCAGCCTCGGGGACGCCGAGGCGGGGAATGAAGCTTTCTTT. Encoded protein: CASSLGDAEAGNEAFF.

V and J are TRBV27 and TRBJ2-7; TRBD1 aligns across 7 bases. V lost 6 bases, J lost 3 bases, and 14 bases stayed unmatched. This CDR3 has 16 amino acids. CDR1 MNHEY and CDR2 SMNVEV come from the germline V gene (reference sequence). CDR3 sequence (DNA): TGTGCCAGCAGAAAGTTTTATCGGGACAGCGACTACGAGCAGTACGTC. Its translation is CASRKFYRDSDYEQYV.

In DNA form, the CDR3 reads TGTGCCAGCAGCGTAGGCCCGACTAGCGGGGAGTACAATGAGCAGTTCTTC. Its translation is CASSVGPTSGEYNEQFF. This chain uses TRBV9 with TRBJ2-1; 11 positions match TRBD2. With V trimmed by 0 bases and J by 4 bases, 6 bases remained unmatched. Germline V CDR1 and CDR2: SGDLS, YYNGEE. This CDR3 contains 17 residues. The full variable domain, in which reference TRBV9 and TRBJ2-1 provide the parts outside the CDR3, is DSGVTQTPKHLITATGQRVTLRCSPRSGDLSVYWYQQSLDQGLQFLIQYYNGEERAKGNILERFSAQQFPDLHSELNLSSLELGDSALYFCASSVGPTSGEYNEQFFGPGTRLTVL.

The J gene is TRBJ1-5, the V gene TRBV6-2 or TRBV6-3; unclear D gene. The ends were cut back, 5 bases at V and 2 bases at J, with 10 bases in the middle. From germline, CDR1 is MNHEY and CDR2 SVGEGT. The length of the CDR3 is 14 residues. In nucleotides, the CDR3 is TGTGCCAGCAGTACACGGAAGGGCAATCAGCCCCAGCATTTT. Its protein is CASSTRKGNQPQHF.

The V call is TRBV4-2, the J call TRBJ2-3; 7 positions match TRBD2. Trimming at V came to 0 bases and at J to 4 bases, leaving 13 bases not matched to a gene. The CDR3 length is 18 residues. Germline CDR1 is LGHNA and CDR2 is YNFKEQ. CDR3 DNA sequence: TGTGCCAGCAGCCAAGATCTGCCGACTAGCTCTTATCCAGATACGCAGTATTTT. Its translation is CASSQDLPTSSYPDTQYF.

The J gene is TRBJ1-2, the V gene TRBV12-3 or TRBV12-4, with no clear D. The CDR3 consists of 16 residues. V was cut by 6 bases and J by 0 bases, with 17 bases left in between. DNA for the CDR3: TGTGCCAGCAGCTATCATCGGACGGTAACTAACTATGGCTACACCTTC. Protein sequence: CASSYHRTVTNYGYTF.

The V gene is TRBV7-2, the J gene TRBJ2-4; no reliable D call. The CDR3 runs to 14 residues. V was clipped by 0 bases and J by 5 bases, with 8 bases between them. Germline V gives CDR1 SGHTA, CDR2 FQGNSA. DNA of the CDR3: TGTGCCAGCAGCTTAGCCTGGTCCCAAAACATTCAGTACTTC. This encodes CASSLAWSQNIQYF. Full variable domain (outside the CDR3, taken from reference TRBV7-2 and TRBJ2-4): GAGVSQSPSNKVTEKGKDVELRCDPISGHTALYWYRQSLGQGLEFLIYFQGNSAPDKSGLPSDRFSAERTGGSVSTLTIQRTQQEDSAVYLCASSLAWSQNIQYFGAGTRLSVL.

J is TRBJ1-2 and V is TRBV7-3; the D is unclear. The CDR3 consists of 14 residues. Germline CDR1 and CDR2: SGHTA and FQGTGA. The V gene lost 5 bases and the J gene lost 7 bases, with 17 bases spanning the gap. CDR3: CASSPSLGVVGYTF. Here the CDR3 DNA reads TGTGCCAGCAGCCCCTCTCTGGGAGTAGTTGGCTACACCTTC.

This chain joins TRBV11-2 and TRBJ2-7, with 9 nucleotides matching TRBD1. Losses at the gene ends were 7 bases for V and 2 bases for J; bases not matched to a gene: 6. The germline gives CDR1 SGHAT, CDR2 FQNNGV. CDR3 length equals 14 residues. CDR3 loop: CASIPGTGTYEQYF. CDR3 sequence (DNA): TGTGCCAGCATCCCCGGGACAGGGACCTACGAGCAGTACTTC.

The CDR3 sequence: CASCTSGGINEQFF. The CDR3 nucleotides are TGCGCCAGCTGTACTAGCGGGGGAATAAATGAGCAGTTCTTC. The chain uses TRBV5-1 and TRBJ2-1, with 11 bases matching TRBD2. The germline V gene encodes CDR1 SGHRS and CDR2 YFSETQ. Germline trimming cut 7 bases from V and 7 bases from J; bases unmatched to any gene: 7. The CDR3 is made up of 14 amino acids.

This chain links TRBV12-3 or TRBV12-4 with TRBJ1-2; tentatively, D is TRBD1 (5 bases). V lost 7 bases and J lost 7, with 10 bases in between. This CDR3 has 11 residues. DNA of the CDR3: TGTGCCAGCAAAGGACAACCTGGCTACACCTTC. Amino acid sequence: CASKGQPGYTF.